The 32 T cell receptor beta chains below all came from one sample that was sequenced in a study of beta chain features in type 1 diabetes. General study results and limits: Across all four CD4+ subsets, people with type 1 diabetes showed modestly shorter TCRB CDR3s.

The entirety of the isolated RNA underwent reverse transcription, so expressed TCRB transcripts were sequenced. The method was immunoSEQ multiplex PCR; TCRdb's version includes in-frame clones alone and lacks a portion of them. The sample consists of a few hundred thousand clones, 16% of them appearing once. These receptors' antigens are unknown. The sequenced material came from naive CD4+ T cells from blood. All receptors derive from a man between 25 and 39 years old with type 1 diabetes.

The V call is TRBV2, the J call TRBJ2-1, with D possibly matching TRBD1 (5 bases). The CDR3 runs 15 residues. The ends were cut back, 1 base at V and 2 bases at J, with 9 bases in the middle. CDR1 is SNHLY, CDR2 FYNNEI, per germline. The CDR3 reads CASSEGQGPYNEQFF. For the CDR3, the DNA is TGTGCCAGCAGTGAAGGGCAGGGTCCCTACAATGAGCAGTTCTTC.

This clone appeared a few times. J is TRBJ1-5 and V is TRBV4-1; TRBD1 might be the D (6 bases). This CDR3 comprises 15 residues. Trimming left V 0 bases short and J 7 bases short, with 13 bases between. Germline loops: CDR1 MGHRA, CDR2 YSYEKL. The CDR3 nucleotides read TGCGCCAGCAGCCAAGATCTTGAGGGGGTCCAGCCCCAGCATTTT. It translates to CASSQDLEGVQPQHF.

This clone was observed a handful of times. V gene TRBV10-3 combines with J gene TRBJ1-1; 8 nucleotides match TRBD1. Unmatched junction bases numbered 7, after V lost 7 bases and J lost 6 bases. Germline CDR1 ENHRY, CDR2 SYGVKD. The CDR3 is made up of 13 amino acids. The CDR3 nucleotides read TGTGCCATCAACGGGCAGGGGGCATCTGAAGCTTTCTTT. Translation gives CAINGQGASEAFF.

This clone has more than one count but fewer than ten. J is TRBJ1-4 and V is TRBV28; D is undetermined. V lost 5 bases, J lost 7 bases, and 17 bases lay in between. The germline V gene encodes CDR1 MDHEN and CDR2 SYDVKM. CDR3 length: 15 amino acids. For the CDR3, the DNA is TGTGCCAGCAGTACCGGTGTACCGGGAGGTGAAAAACTGTTTTTT. Translating it yields CASSTGVPGGEKLFF.

This clone was counted a few times. The J gene is TRBJ2-1, the V gene TRBV5-4; D call uncertain. CDR3 length: 12 residues. Germline V lookup: CDR1 SGHNT, CDR2 YYREEE (reference sequence). V was trimmed by 3 bases and J by 4 bases, leaving 5 bases between them. CDR3 in DNA: TGTGCCAGCAGCTCTCCATACAATGAGCAGTTCTTC. Protein sequence: CASSSPYNEQFF.

J is TRBJ2-5 and V is TRBV15; D is unclear. The germline CDR1 and CDR2 sequences are LNHNV and YYDKDF (reference sequence). Trimming cost V 2 bases and J 5 bases, with 6 bases left between them. This CDR3 comprises 12 residues. CDR3 in DNA: TGTGCCACCAGCAGAAATCAGGAGACCCAGTACTTC. Translation: CATSRNQETQYF.

The gene calls are TRBV29-1 and TRBJ1-4, with TRBD1 as a possible D gene (5 bases). V lost 4 bases and J lost 7, with 10 bases in between. This CDR3 comprises 12 residues. Germline CDR1 and CDR2: SQVTM and ANQGSEA. This CDR3 is CSVAGQSEKLFF. The CDR3 nucleotides are TGCAGCGTTGCAGGGCAGTCTGAAAAACTGTTTTTT. The full variable domain, its missing parts supplied by reference TRBV29-1 and TRBJ1-4, is SAVISQKPSRDICQRGTSLTIQCQVDSQVTMMFWYRQQPGQSLTLIATANQGSEATYESGFVIDKFPISRPNLTFSTLTVSNMSPEDSSIYLCSVAGQSEKLFFGSGTQLSVL.

This clone was observed a few times. V is TRBV5-4 and J is TRBJ1-1; possible D gene TRBD1, 5 bases. The length of the CDR3 is 17 residues. Germline lookup yields CDR1 SGHNT and CDR2 YYREEE (reference sequence). V was pared by 3 bases and J by 0 bases, with 18 bases between. CDR3 region: CASSSEEGNPMNTEAFF. The CDR3 DNA reads as TGTGCCAGCAGCTCCGAAGAGGGGAACCCAATGAACACTGAAGCTTTCTTT.

A few counts support this clone. The rearrangement joins TRBV29-1 to TRBJ2-6, with 7 positions matching TRBD1. The CDR3 extends over 17 amino acids. Per germline, CDR1 SQVTM and CDR2 ANQGSEA. The V and J ends lost 5 bases and 0 bases, in that order; junction bases with no gene match: 10. The DNA of the CDR3 is TGCAGCGTTCCCCGACAGGGCTCCAACTCTGGGGCCAACGTCCTGACTTTC. Protein product: CSVPRQGSNSGANVLTF. Full variable domain (remainder filled in from reference TRBV29-1 and TRBJ2-6): SAVISQKPSRDICQRGTSLTIQCQVDSQVTMMFWYRQQPGQSLTLIATANQGSEATYESGFVIDKFPISRPNLTFSTLTVSNMSPEDSSIYLCSVPRQGSNSGANVLTFGAGSRLTVL.

Only a few counts were recorded for this clone. The chain carries TRBV5-1 and TRBJ2-3, with D perhaps matching TRBD2 (5 bases). This CDR3 spans 15 amino acids. The V gene lost 4 bases and the J gene lost 0 bases, with 12 bases spanning the gap. CDR1 is SGHRS, CDR2 YFSETQ, per germline. The CDR3 DNA reads as TGCGCCAGCAGCACCGGACTCCTAAGCACAGATACGCAGTATTTT. Encoded protein: CASSTGLLSTDTQYF.

This clone has more than one count but fewer than ten. This sequence joins TRBV2 and TRBJ1-3, with D unresolved. The CDR3 contains 14 residues. Germline-derived CDR1 and CDR2 are SNHLY and FYNNEI. V was pared by 4 bases and J by 0 bases, with 7 bases between. The CDR3, as DNA: TGTGCCAGCAGTGTAGGCACCTCTGGAAACACCATATATTTT. This translates into CASSVGTSGNTIYF.

The rearrangement uses TRBV10-3 and TRBJ2-2, with D tentatively TRBD1 (6 bases). Trimming stripped 2 bases from V and 5 bases from J, with 12 bases between. The CDR3 length is 15 residues. Germline CDR1 is ENHRY and CDR2 is SYGVKD. In DNA form, the CDR3 reads TGTGCCATCAGTGAGCACAGGGACGGAACCGGGGAGCTGTTTTTT. Residues: CAISEHRDGTGELFF.

This chain uses TRBV7-9 with TRBJ2-5, with 9 bases aligning to TRBD1. The CDR3 consists of 15 residues. V gave up 4 bases and J gave up 3 bases; unmatched junction bases: 6. Germline lookup yields CDR1 SEHNR and CDR2 FQNEAQ (reference sequence). The CDR3 region has the DNA TGTGCCAGCAGCTCAATGGACAGGGGAAAAGAGACCCAGTACTTC. It codes for CASSSMDRGKETQYF.

This clone was picked up a small number of times. This sequence joins TRBV25-1 and TRBJ2-7; 8 positions agree with TRBD1. This CDR3 contains 14 residues. The ends lost 4 bases at V and 2 bases at J; junction bases unmatched: 4. From germline, CDR1 is MGHDK and CDR2 SYGVNS. In DNA form, the CDR3 reads TGTGCCAGCAGTGCCCGGACAGGGCCCTACGAGCAGTACTTC. This codes for CASSARTGPYEQYF.

The rearrangement joins TRBV4-2 to TRBJ2-1; TRBD2 matches 7 bases. V was clipped by 1 base and J by 0 bases; unmatched bases: 6. This CDR3 has 17 amino acids. Germline loops: CDR1 LGHNA, CDR2 YNFKEQ. The CDR3 DNA is TGTGCCAGCAGCCAAGTGGGGCTAGCGGACTCCTACAATGAGCAGTTCTTC. Translating gives CASSQVGLADSYNEQFF.

This clone has a handful of counts. The V and J genes are TRBV6-5 and TRBJ2-5; D is unclear. Looked up from germline, CDR1 is MNHEY and CDR2 is SVGAGI. The CDR3 loop spans 16 amino acids. Trimming took off 2 bases at V and 4 bases at J, with 17 bases between the two ends. The CDR3 nucleotides read TGTGCCAGCAGTTACGGTGGGCAGGAATCCGTAGAGACCCAGTACTTC. This translates into CASSYGGQESVETQYF.

This chain joins TRBV28 and TRBJ2-3; 10 positions match TRBD2. Germline V gene lookup returns CDR1 MDHEN and CDR2 SYDVKM. Germline trimming cut 7 bases from V and 4 bases from J; bases unmatched to any gene: 11. The CDR3 length is 16 residues. CDR3 DNA sequence: TGTGCCAGCATCGACAGCGGGAGGGCCGTCGCAGATACGCAGTATTTT. It specifies CASIDSGRAVADTQYF.

The chain uses TRBV20-1 and TRBJ2-7; tentative D call: TRBD1 (6 bases). V was cut by 5 bases and J by 1 base, with 6 bases left in between. This CDR3 region has 11 residues. The germline V gene has CDR1 DFQATT and CDR2 SNEGSKA (reference sequence). The CDR3, as DNA: TGCAGTGCTGGGACATCCTACGAGCAGTACTTC. Amino acids: CSAGTSYEQYF.

There are a few counts of this clone. The chain couples TRBV7-9 to TRBJ1-2; 9 nucleotides agree with TRBD1. The CDR3 sequence is 14 residues long. The ends lost 4 bases at V and 5 bases at J; junction bases unmatched: 5. Germline V CDR1 and CDR2: SEHNR, FQNEAQ (reference sequence). DNA for the CDR3: TGTGCCAGCAGCTACCTGACAGGGGGTTATGGCTACACCTTC. It is translated as CASSYLTGGYGYTF.

The chain combines TRBV4-3 with TRBJ2-7; D remains ambiguous. Trimming shortened V by 0 bases and J by 3 bases, and 6 bases separated the two germline ends. Germline assignment: CDR1 LGHNA and CDR2 YSLEER. This CDR3 has 13 amino acids. The CDR3 loop is CASSQDSGYEQYF. CDR3 nucleotide sequence: TGCGCCAGCAGCCAAGACAGTGGCTACGAGCAGTACTTC.

The chain has TRBV4-1 and TRBJ2-5, with a weak D call TRBD2 (6 bases). Trimming removed 2 bases at V and 3 bases at J, with 13 bases between. The CDR3 is 15 residues long. CDR1 is MGHRA and CDR2 is YSYEKL in the germline V gene. CDR3 protein: CASSQPYGGEETQYF. The DNA of the CDR3 is TGCGCCAGCAGCCAACCCTATGGCGGGGAAGAGACCCAGTACTTC.

This clone was seen only a few times. The chain joins TRBV29-1 to TRBJ1-1; no reliable D call. Deletions cut 2 bases from V and 0 bases from J, with 22 bases between. The germline V gene encodes CDR1 SQVTM and CDR2 ANQGSEA. The CDR3 spans 18 residues. CDR3 nucleotides: TGCAGCGTTGAAATTCGTGGAGGGAGGATTAAAATGAACACTGAAGCTTTCTTT. Protein sequence: CSVEIRGGRIKMNTEAFF. Full variable domain (missing parts from reference TRBV29-1 and TRBJ1-1): SAVISQKPSRDICQRGTSLTIQCQVDSQVTMMFWYRQQPGQSLTLIATANQGSEATYESGFVIDKFPISRPNLTFSTLTVSNMSPEDSSIYLCSVEIRGGRIKMNTEAFFGQGTRLTVV.

The chain carries TRBV25-1 and TRBJ2-7; either TRBD1 or TRBD2 may supply D (5 bases each). The CDR3 has 13 residues. The germline V and J ends were trimmed by 6 bases and 0 bases, with 9 bases remaining between them. Germline assignment: CDR1 MGHDK and CDR2 SYGVNS. The CDR3 coding sequence is TGTGCCAGCAGGGACGGGACCTCCTACGAGCAGTACTTC. It yields the protein CASRDGTSYEQYF.

The rearrangement uses TRBV5-1 and TRBJ1-5, with D possibly TRBD1 on 6 matching bases. Per germline, CDR1 SGHRS and CDR2 YFSETQ. V was cut by 0 bases and J by 5 bases, with 9 bases left in between. The CDR3 spans 14 residues. CDR3 in amino acids: CASSLVAGDQPQHF. The CDR3 DNA follows: TGCGCCAGCAGCTTGGTGGCAGGGGATCAGCCCCAGCATTTT. The complete variable domain, with remaining parts taken from reference TRBV5-1 and TRBJ1-5, reads KAGVTQTPRYLIKTRGQQVTLSCSPISGHRSVSWYQQTPGQGLQFLFEYFSETQRNKGNFPGRFSGRQFSNSRSEMNVSTLELGDSALYLCASSLVAGDQPQHFGDGTRLSIL.

The chain combines TRBV5-1 with TRBJ2-1; D is possibly TRBD1 (7 bases). The CDR3 is made up of 14 amino acids. The V gene lost 7 bases and the J gene lost 6 bases, with 17 bases spanning the gap. Germline values: CDR1 SGHRS, CDR2 YFSETQ. The chain's CDR3 is CASGAGTVRNEQFF. The CDR3 DNA is TGCGCCAGCGGGGCGGGGACAGTCCGCAATGAGCAGTTCTTC.

The chain couples TRBV4-3 to TRBJ2-7; 7 bases match TRBD1. Germline assignment: CDR1 LGHNA and CDR2 YSLEER. There are 16 residues in the CDR3. V shed 0 bases, J shed 0 bases, and the junction held 5 bases outside the gene matches. CDR3 DNA: TGCGCCAGCAGCCAAGAGATCGGGACAGACTCCTACGAGCAGTACTTC. It yields the protein CASSQEIGTDSYEQYF.

CDR3 DNA: TGCGCCAGCAGAGAGCAGGGGGCGTACGAGCAGTACTTC. Its protein is CASREQGAYEQYF. The rearrangement links TRBV5-1 to TRBJ2-7, with TRBD1 matching over 8 bases. Germline V gene data show CDR1 as SGHRS and CDR2 as YFSETQ. CDR3 length: 13 amino acids. Losses at the gene ends were 5 bases for V and 4 bases for J; bases not matched to a gene: 5.

In this sample, this clone turned up a few times. This rearrangement joins TRBV29-1 to TRBJ1-2, with 7 bases identical to TRBD1. Germline values: CDR1 SQVTM, CDR2 ANQGSEA. Trimming took 5 bases from V and 4 from J; bases not matched to a gene: 7. This CDR3 is built from 13 residues. Here the CDR3 reads CSVWTGIAYGYTF. CDR3 nucleotide sequence: TGCAGCGTTTGGACAGGCATAGCCTATGGCTACACCTTC.

This chain connects TRBV7-2 to TRBJ1-1; D is uncertain. This CDR3 spans 14 amino acids. The germline gives CDR1 SGHTA, CDR2 FQGNSA. V was shortened by 1 base and J by 2 bases, with 8 bases between the two germline ends. The CDR3 coding sequence is TGTGCCAGCAGCTTAGAGGGTTCTAACACTGAAGCTTTCTTT. Translation gives CASSLEGSNTEAFF.

This rearrangement joins TRBV19 to TRBJ2-3, with 11 nucleotides matching TRBD2. The CDR3 contains 14 residues. Germline V lookup: CDR1 LNHDA, CDR2 SQIVND (reference sequence). Germline trimming cut 9 bases from V and 3 bases from J; bases unmatched to any gene: 5. CDR3 region: CARTSGRITDTQYF. In nucleotides, the CDR3 is TGTGCCAGAACTAGCGGGAGAATTACAGATACGCAGTATTTT.

The chain joins TRBV15 to TRBJ2-7; 9 bases fit TRBD1. The J segment lost 4 bases and the V segment lost 0 bases, leaving 4 bases of the junction unmatched. The V gene's germline CDR1 is LNHNV and CDR2 YYDKDF (reference sequence). This CDR3 spans 15 amino acids. The CDR3 coding sequence is TGTGCCACCAGCAGAGACCCCGGGACAGGGTACGAGCAGTACTTC. Residues: CATSRDPGTGYEQYF.

Turning to this clone: The same CDR3 arises from other DNA sequences in this sample as well. This chain connects TRBV5-1 to TRBJ2-3; 9 positions match TRBD1. The CDR3 covers 14 residues. V shed 4 bases, J shed 3 bases, and the junction held 3 bases outside the gene matches. Germline lookup yields CDR1 SGHRS and CDR2 YFSETQ. The CDR3 sequence is CASSPGQGTDTQYF. The CDR3 nucleotides are TGCGCCAGCAGCCCGGGACAGGGTACAGATACGCAGTATTTT.